Listed here are 21 T cell receptor beta chains from one sample, sequenced in a study of T cells after yellow fever vaccination (dated 2019 in TCRdb). What the treatment or condition label conveys for this sample: live attenuated yellow fever vaccine strain. The method was 5' RACE. The instrument given in TCRdb is Illumina HiSeq 2500. TCRdb reworked the public reads: Q25 trimming with fastp, MiXCR clone assembly, productive beta chains retained. Each record represents a unique CDR3 protein, reported with the most common genes and DNA among its rows. In all, the sample holds fewer than 350,000 distinct CDR3 sequences, and roughly 9.4% of those were seen once. The leading ten clones occupy over 15% of the sample. The sample in question was PBMCs, obtained on the day of the first yellow fever vaccination. These receptors all stem from a man aged 18 to 35 who received the YFV17D yellow fever vaccine.

This clonotype has a count of ten or more. V gene TRBV6-5 combines with J gene TRBJ1-2; D is undetermined. The CDR3 runs to 12 residues. V was cut by 5 bases and J by 6 bases, with 10 bases left in between. From germline, CDR1 is MNHEY and CDR2 SVGAGI. The CDR3 coding sequence is TGTGCCAGCAGTCCAGGATCTGATGGCTACACCTTC. This gives the protein CASSPGSDGYTF.

There are a few counts of this clonotype. The chain combines TRBV10-1 with TRBJ2-7, with 13 bases lining up with TRBD2. Germline V CDR1 and CDR2: WNHNN, SYGVQD (reference sequence). The CDR3 contains 17 residues. V dropped 10 bases and J dropped 3; count of bases not matched to a gene: 15. This CDR3 is CANLRLAGGYPNYEQYF. The CDR3 DNA is TGCGCCAACCTTAGACTAGCGGGGGGATATCCGAACTACGAGCAGTACTTC.

V and J are TRBV12-3 or TRBV12-4 and TRBJ2-7, with 8 nucleotides matching TRBD2. CDR3 length: 14 residues. Trimming cost V 3 bases and J 8 bases; bases outside gene matches: 9. CDR3: CASSLGLGSFKQYF. CDR3 DNA: TGTGCCAGCAGTTTGGGACTAGGAAGTTTCAAGCAGTACTTC.

For the CDR3, the DNA is TGCGCCAGCAGCCAAGTCCGTACGCTTTATGGCTACACCTTC. It yields the protein CASSQVRTLYGYTF. This chain links TRBV4-3 with TRBJ1-2; D is uncertain. V was shortened by 1 base and J by 5 bases, with 11 bases between the two germline ends. The CDR3 runs to 14 residues. In germline, CDR1 is LGHNA, CDR2 YSLEER.

The rearrangement joins TRBV3-1 to TRBJ1-2; D may be TRBD1 (5 bases). V lost 0 bases, J lost 4 bases, and 9 bases lay in between. Germline assignment: CDR1 LGHDT and CDR2 YNNKEL (reference sequence). The CDR3 totals 14 residues. This CDR3 is CASSQERQSYGYTF. CDR3 bases: TGTGCCAGCAGCCAAGAGAGACAGAGCTATGGCTACACCTTC. The variable domain in full, with the rest retrieved from reference TRBV3-1 and TRBJ1-2, is DTAVSQTPKYLVTQMGNDKSIKCEQNLGHDTMYWYKQDSKKFLKIMFSYNNKELIINETVPNRFSPKSPDKAHLNLHINSLELGDSAVYFCASSQERQSYGYTFGSGTRLTVV.

In nucleotides, the CDR3 is TGTGCCAGCAGTCGAAGGACAGGGAGAGTCGACGAGCAGTACTTC. It codes for CASSRRTGRVDEQYF. The chain recombines TRBV6-2 or TRBV6-3 with TRBJ2-7; the match to TRBD1 covers 8 bases. The ends lost 5 bases at V and 5 bases at J; junction bases unmatched: 11. This CDR3 spans 15 amino acids. CDR1 is MNHEY and CDR2 is SVGEGT in the germline V gene.

This clonotype was observed a few times. This chain connects TRBV6-1 to TRBJ1-2, with TRBD1 identical over 7 bases. CDR3 length: 13 amino acids. The V and J ends lost 6 bases and 7 bases, in that order; junction bases with no gene match: 8. From germline, CDR1 is MNHNS and CDR2 SASEGT. CDR3 coding DNA: TGTGCCAGCAGAGAACAGGGGAGCGGTGGCTACACCTTC. The encoded protein is CASREQGSGGYTF.

The chain recombines TRBV6-5 with TRBJ1-1; D is unclear. Trimming removed 5 bases at V and 5 bases at J, with 18 bases between. The germline CDR1 and CDR2 sequences are MNHEY and SVGAGI. CDR3 length: 15 residues. DNA for the CDR3: TGTGCCAGCAGTCGACTGAGGAGAGAGAGGACTGAAGCTTTCTTT. This codes for CASSRLRRERTEAFF.

V is TRBV7-6 and J is TRBJ2-5, with D possibly TRBD1 on 6 matching bases. The germline V gene has CDR1 SGHVS and CDR2 FNYEAQ. Trimming stripped 3 bases from V and 5 bases from J, with 13 bases between. CDR3 length equals 14 residues. Written as DNA, the CDR3 is TGTGCCAGCAGCTTCACAGGGTCGGGCGAGACCCAGTACTTC. The encoded protein is CASSFTGSGETQYF.

This clonotype appeared many times. V and J are TRBV12-3 or TRBV12-4 and TRBJ2-2; no firm D call. The ends were cut back, 5 bases at V and 5 bases at J, with 12 bases in the middle. CDR3 length: 14 amino acids. In DNA, the CDR3 is TGTGCCAGCAGTCCCGTGGGGTTAACCGGGGAGCTGTTTTTT. This encodes CASSPVGLTGELFF.

In its sample, this clonotype was seen many times. The chain carries TRBV4-2 and TRBJ2-3, with D unresolved. The CDR3 sequence is 15 residues long. V was trimmed by 0 bases and J by 2 bases, leaving 9 bases between them. Germline loops: CDR1 LGHNA, CDR2 YNFKEQ. The CDR3 here is CASSQERSATDTQYF. The CDR3 DNA sequence: TGTGCCAGCAGCCAAGAGAGAAGCGCCACAGATACGCAGTATTTT.

This clonotype was seen only a few times. The rearrangement links TRBV27 to TRBJ2-3; 7 positions agree with TRBD2. The ends lost 6 bases at V and 2 bases at J; junction bases unmatched: 8. Germline CDR1 is MNHEY and CDR2 is SMNVEV (reference sequence). The CDR3 is made up of 15 amino acids. DNA of the CDR3: TGTGCCAGCAGCACACTAGCGCGGTACACAGATACGCAGTATTTT. As protein: CASSTLARYTDTQYF.

The gene calls are TRBV29-1 and TRBJ2-7; 10 bases map to TRBD2. The V segment lost 0 bases and the J segment 7 bases; nucleotides outside the gene matches: 6. The CDR3 is made up of 14 amino acids. CDR1 is SQVTM, CDR2 ANQGSEA, per germline. The CDR3 loop is CSVEDGLAGVEQYF. The CDR3 DNA is TGCAGCGTTGAAGACGGGCTAGCGGGGGTTGAGCAGTACTTC.

In its sample, this clonotype was seen a few times. The chain combines TRBV7-9 with TRBJ2-3, with D unresolved. V lost 1 base and J 4 bases, leaving 9 bases between the germline ends. The CDR3 has 14 amino acids. Germline V gives CDR1 SEHNR, CDR2 FQNEAQ (reference sequence). The CDR3 DNA follows: TGTGCCAGCAGCTTAGATCTTGGAGCAGATACGCAGTATTTT. It specifies CASSLDLGADTQYF.

This clonotype occurred many times. The chain links TRBV5-5 to TRBJ2-7; D unresolved. The CDR3 contains 12 residues. The germline V gene encodes CDR1 SGHKS and CDR2 YYEKEE (reference sequence). V was trimmed by 2 bases and J by 0 bases, leaving 3 bases between them. For the CDR3, the DNA is TGTGCCAGCAGCTTTAACTCCTACGAGCAGTACTTC. As protein: CASSFNSYEQYF.

This clonotype was counted a few times. V is TRBV12-3 or TRBV12-4 and J is TRBJ2-3, with D possibly being TRBD2 (6 bases). The CDR3 is 15 residues long. Trimming cost V 2 bases and J 4 bases, with 13 bases left between them. Written as DNA, the CDR3 is TGTGCCAGCAGTTTACGCGGGGAGAAGCCAGATACGCAGTATTTT. This codes for CASSLRGEKPDTQYF.

The rearrangement joins TRBV13 to TRBJ1-1; tentative D call: TRBD1 (5 bases). The V gene's germline CDR1 is PRHDT and CDR2 FYEKMQ (reference sequence). The CDR3 contains 12 residues. V gave up 5 bases and J gave up 9 bases, with 13 bases separating them. The CDR3 region is CASSQGNRKAFF. CDR3 nucleotide sequence: TGTGCCAGCAGCCAGGGAAACAGGAAAGCTTTCTTT.

The chain uses TRBV10-2 and TRBJ2-7; 12 nucleotides match TRBD2. This CDR3 region has 14 residues. The V and J ends lost 5 bases and 8 bases, in that order; junction bases with no gene match: 7. Germline CDR1 reads WSHSY; CDR2 reads SAAADI. This CDR3 reads CASSLTSGSYKQYV. CDR3 DNA sequence: TGCGCCAGCAGTCTGACTAGCGGGAGCTATAAGCAGTACGTC.

This clonotype appeared a few times. The J gene is TRBJ1-5, the V gene TRBV18; unclear D gene. The CDR3 sequence is 16 residues long. Trimming pared 1 base from V and 5 bases from J, leaving 15 bases between. CDR1 and CDR2 from the germline V gene are KGHSH and LQKENI. CDR3 coding DNA: TGTGCCAGCTCACCACAGTCTGGGGTAGTGGATCAGCCCCAGCATTTT. Translation gives CASSPQSGVVDQPQHF.

J is TRBJ2-2 and V is TRBV7-2; D is undetermined. V gave up 0 bases and J gave up 3 bases, with 11 bases separating them. This CDR3 has 16 residues. Germline V CDR1 and CDR2: SGHTA, FQGNSA. In DNA, the CDR3 is TGTGCCAGCAGCTTAGCGCCAGGATCCTACACCGGGGAGCTGTTTTTT. This encodes CASSLAPGSYTGELFF.

This clonotype was counted a few times. The chain combines TRBV7-3 with TRBJ1-2, with 8 bases identical to TRBD1. Germline CDR1 is SGHTA and CDR2 is FQGTGA. V lost 2 bases to trimming and J lost 4 bases; unmatched junction nucleotides: 6. The CDR3 extends over 15 amino acids. DNA of the CDR3: TGTGCCAGCAGCTTATCAGGGGGCGGAATCTATGGCTACACCTTC. Translation: CASSLSGGGIYGYTF.